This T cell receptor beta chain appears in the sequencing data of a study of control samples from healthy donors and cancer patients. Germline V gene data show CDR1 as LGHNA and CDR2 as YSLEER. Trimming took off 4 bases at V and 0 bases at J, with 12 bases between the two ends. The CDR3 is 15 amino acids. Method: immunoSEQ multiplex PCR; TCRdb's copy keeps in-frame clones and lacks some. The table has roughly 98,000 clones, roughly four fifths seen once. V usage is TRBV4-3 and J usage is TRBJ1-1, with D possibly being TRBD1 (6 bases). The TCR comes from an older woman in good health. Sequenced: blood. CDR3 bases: TGCGCCAGCAGCCCCCAGACAGGATTGAACACTGAAGCTTTCTTT. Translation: CASSPQTGLNTEAFF.